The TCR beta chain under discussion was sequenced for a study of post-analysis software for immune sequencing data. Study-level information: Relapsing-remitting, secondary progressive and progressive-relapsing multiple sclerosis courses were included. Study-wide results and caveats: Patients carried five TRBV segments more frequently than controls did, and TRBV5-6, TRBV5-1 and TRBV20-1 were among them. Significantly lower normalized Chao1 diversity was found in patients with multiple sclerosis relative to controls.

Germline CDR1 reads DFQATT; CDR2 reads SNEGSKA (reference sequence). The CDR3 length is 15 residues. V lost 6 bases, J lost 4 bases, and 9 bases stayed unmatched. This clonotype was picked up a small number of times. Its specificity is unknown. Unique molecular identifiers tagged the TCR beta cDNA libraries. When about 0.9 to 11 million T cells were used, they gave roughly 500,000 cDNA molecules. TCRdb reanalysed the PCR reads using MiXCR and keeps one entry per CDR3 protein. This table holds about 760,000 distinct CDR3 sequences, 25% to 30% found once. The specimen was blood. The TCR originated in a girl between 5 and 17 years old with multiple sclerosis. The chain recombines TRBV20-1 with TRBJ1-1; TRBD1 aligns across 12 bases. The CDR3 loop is CSAAPGQGARTEAFF. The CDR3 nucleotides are TGCAGTGCGGCCCCGGGACAGGGGGCGCGCACTGAAGCTTTCTTT.